One sample yielded the 14 T cell receptor beta chains listed below, sequenced in a study of control samples from healthy donors and cancer patients. Sequenced by immunoSEQ multiplex PCR; TCRdb stores in-frame clones only, minus some. The sample includes approximately 70,000 clones, around 90% seen only once; the top ten take less than 6.5%. Sequenced input: PBMCs. These receptor sequences come from a man aged 55 to 70 with colorectal cancer.

The chain recombines TRBV6-5 with TRBJ1-4, with a weak D call TRBD1 (5 bases). Germline-derived CDR1 and CDR2 are MNHEY and SVGAGI. The CDR3 has 14 residues. V shed 6 bases and J shed 0 bases, with 8 bases lying between them. The chain's CDR3 is CASRGVATNEKLFF. The CDR3 bases are TGTGCCAGCAGGGGGGTAGCAACTAATGAAAAACTGTTTTTT.

The V gene is TRBV3-1 (or the pseudogene TRBV3-2), the J gene TRBJ2-2; D call uncertain. V was pared by 3 bases and J by 8 bases, with 16 bases between. The germline CDR1 and CDR2 sequences are LGHDT and YNNKEL (reference sequence). This CDR3 is 15 amino acids long. The CDR3: CASSHLTTGAGELFF. CDR3 DNA sequence: TGTGCCAGCAGCCACCTAACGACGGGTGCTGGGGAGCTGTTTTTT.

This chain uses TRBV30 with TRBJ1-5; no clear D gene. The CDR3 extends over 13 amino acids. V was clipped by 2 bases and J by 3 bases, with 8 bases between them. CDR1 and CDR2 from the germline V gene are GTSNPN and SVGIG (reference sequence). CDR3 protein: CAWSTTNNQPQHF. The CDR3 DNA sequence: TGTGCCTGGAGTACCACGAACAATCAGCCCCAGCATTTT.

The chain employs TRBV7-2 and TRBJ2-2; 8 nucleotides agree with TRBD1. Germline V gives CDR1 SGHTA, CDR2 FQGNSA. V was pared by 5 bases and J by 2 bases, with 10 bases of the junction left unmatched. This CDR3 has 17 residues. The CDR3 bases are TGTGCCAGCAGCCTTGGCCGGACAGGGCGTAACACCGGGGAGCTGTTTTTT. It translates to CASSLGRTGRNTGELFF.

This sequence joins TRBV5-4 and TRBJ1-2; 10 nucleotides match TRBD1. Trimming cost V 0 bases and J 4 bases; bases outside gene matches: 3. Germline-derived CDR1 and CDR2 are SGHNT and YYREEE (reference sequence). The CDR3 length is 15 residues. Here the CDR3 DNA reads TGTGCCAGCAGCTTGGCCGGACAGGGGGTCTATGGCTACACCTTC. As protein: CASSLAGQGVYGYTF.

CDR3 in amino acids: CASSQVQPMGQGNYEQYF. The CDR3 DNA reads as TGTGCCAGCAGCCAGGTCCAGCCTATGGGACAGGGGAACTACGAGCAGTACTTC. V gene TRBV3-1 (or the pseudogene TRBV3-2) combines with J gene TRBJ2-7; TRBD1 matches at 10 bases. Trimming took 3 bases from V and 3 from J; bases not matched to a gene: 14. The CDR3 sequence is 18 residues long. In germline, CDR1 is LGHDT, CDR2 YNNKEL (reference sequence).

The J gene is TRBJ2-2, the V gene TRBV7-2; tentative D call: TRBD1 (5 bases). V lost 5 bases and J lost 1, with 11 bases in between. CDR3 size: 15 residues. The germline gives CDR1 SGHTA, CDR2 FQGNSA. CDR3 amino acids: CASSLPQGNTGELFF. CDR3 nucleotide sequence: TGTGCCAGCAGCCTCCCCCAGGGGAACACCGGGGAGCTGTTTTTT.

The genes are TRBV7-2 and TRBJ2-3; a weak D match, TRBD2 (6 bases). The CDR3 totals 15 residues. The V gene's germline CDR1 is SGHTA and CDR2 FQGNSA. Trimming took 1 base from V and 6 from J, leaving 14 bases between them. The CDR3: CASSLDGTVLDTQYF. The DNA for the CDR3 is TGTGCCAGCAGCTTAGACGGGACTGTGCTGGATACGCAGTATTTT.

In this sample, this clone turned up once. The J gene is TRBJ1-2, the V gene TRBV4-2; D not resolved. Looked up from germline, CDR1 is LGHNA and CDR2 is YNFKEQ. V gave up 0 bases and J gave up 3 bases, with 11 bases separating them. The CDR3 runs 15 residues. CDR3: CASSQDRAGHYGYTF. The CDR3 region has the DNA TGTGCCAGCAGCCAAGATAGGGCAGGTCACTATGGCTACACCTTC.

The rearrangement links TRBV11-2 to TRBJ1-5; D might be TRBD1 (6 bases). The CDR3 is 15 amino acids. V was clipped by 5 bases and J by 5 bases, with 16 bases between them. The V gene's germline CDR1 is SGHAT and CDR2 FQNNGV. This chain's CDR3 is CASSRGSRGDQPQHF. The DNA for the CDR3 is TGTGCCAGCAGCCGGGGTAGTAGGGGGGATCAGCCCCAGCATTTT.

This clone was observed a handful of times. The rearrangement joins TRBV3-1 (or the pseudogene TRBV3-2) to TRBJ1-1; no clear D. There are 12 residues in the CDR3. With 3 bases removed from V and 4 bases from J, the gap between germline ends came to 6 bases. Per the germline V gene, CDR1 is LGHDT and CDR2 is YNNKEL (reference sequence). CDR3 loop: CASSHGSTEAFF. The CDR3 DNA reads TGTGCCAGCAGCCATGGGAGCACTGAAGCTTTCTTT.

The chain carries TRBV5-5 and TRBJ1-6; D is unresolved. The germline V and J ends were trimmed by 0 bases and 8 bases, with 12 bases remaining between them. The CDR3 consists of 15 residues. Germline-derived CDR1 and CDR2 are SGHKS and YYEKEE (reference sequence). Here the CDR3 reads CASSLVSDNYSPLHF. The CDR3, as DNA: TGTGCCAGCAGCTTGGTCTCAGATAATTATTCACCCCTCCACTTT.

This rearrangement joins TRBV16 to TRBJ1-2, with TRBD1 matching 9 bases. CDR1 is KGHSY and CDR2 is FQNENV in the germline V gene. V lost 1 base, J lost 2 bases, and 2 bases stayed unmatched. CDR3 length equals 15 residues. In DNA, the CDR3 is TGTGCCAGCAGCCAATTTACAGGGGGCAACTATGGCTACACCTTC. Encoded protein: CASSQFTGGNYGYTF. The whole variable domain, filled in from reference TRBV16 and TRBJ1-2, reads GEEVAQTPKHLVRGEGQKAKLYCAPIKGHSYVFWYQQVLKNEFKFLISFQNENVFDETGMPKERFSAKCLPNSPCSLEIQATKLEDSAVYFCASSQFTGGNYGYTFGSGTRLTVV.

The J gene is TRBJ2-7, the V gene TRBV2; D possibly corresponds to TRBD2 (6 bases). The germline gives CDR1 SNHLY, CDR2 FYNNEI. The CDR3 totals 13 residues. Trimming removed 7 bases from V and 5 bases from J, with 15 bases in between. DNA for the CDR3: TGTGCCAGCACACGGGGGAATGAAGACGAGCAGTACTTC. Residues: CASTRGNEDEQYF.